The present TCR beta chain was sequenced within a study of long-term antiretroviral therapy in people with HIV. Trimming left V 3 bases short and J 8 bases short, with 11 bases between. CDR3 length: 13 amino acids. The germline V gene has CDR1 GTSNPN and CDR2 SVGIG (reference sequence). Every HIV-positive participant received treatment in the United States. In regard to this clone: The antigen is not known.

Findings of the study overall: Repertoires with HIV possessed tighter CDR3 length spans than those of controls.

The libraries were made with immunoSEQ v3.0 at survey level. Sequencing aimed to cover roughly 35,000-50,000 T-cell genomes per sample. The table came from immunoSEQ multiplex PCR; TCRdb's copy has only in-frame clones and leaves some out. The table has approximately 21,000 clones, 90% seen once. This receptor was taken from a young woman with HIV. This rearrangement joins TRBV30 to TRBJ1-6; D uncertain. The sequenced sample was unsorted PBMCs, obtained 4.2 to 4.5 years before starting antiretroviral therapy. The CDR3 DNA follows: TGTGCCTGGAGCATAGGGAGCGATTCACCCCTCCACTTT. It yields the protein CAWSIGSDSPLHF.